One sample yielded the 12 T cell receptor beta chains listed below, sequenced in a study of OX40 agonist ivuxolimab in advanced cancers. Clones were sequenced by immunoSEQ multiplex PCR, and TCRdb holds only the in-frame ones, with some missing. The data show around 60,000 clones, around 83% seen once. The sequences come from CD4+ or CD8+ T cells sorted from blood, collected in a trial of the OX40 agonist ivuxolimab. These receptors all come from an adult with an advanced solid tumor such as melanoma, head and neck, liver or kidney cancer.

This clone was observed a few times. This chain's CDR3 is CASSVLGQTEAFF. The CDR3 DNA sequence: TGTGCCAGCAGCGTATTGGGGCAGACTGAAGCTTTCTTT. The rearrangement uses TRBV9 and TRBJ1-1; a possible D gene is TRBD1 (5 bases). The CDR3 has 13 residues. Germline assignment: CDR1 SGDLS and CDR2 YYNGEE. V dropped 1 base and J dropped 5 bases, with 9 bases sitting between them.

This clone was counted only a few times. The chain carries TRBV4-1 and TRBJ1-5; the D gene is possibly TRBD1 (5 bases). The CDR3 is made up of 15 amino acids. Trimming left V 0 bases short and J 1 base short, with 7 bases between. CDR1 and CDR2 (germline): MGHRA, YSYEKL. Here the CDR3 reads CASSQEGVSNQPQHF. The CDR3 DNA reads TGCGCCAGCAGCCAAGAAGGGGTGAGCAATCAGCCCCAGCATTTT.

This sequence joins TRBV7-2 and TRBJ2-5; D is ambiguous. Trimming removed 5 bases at V and 4 bases at J, with 14 bases between. The CDR3 has 14 residues. CDR1 is SGHTA, CDR2 FQGNSA, per germline. The CDR3 DNA sequence: TGTGCCAGCAGCAATGATGCGACACCAGAGACCCAGTACTTC. It specifies CASSNDATPETQYF.

This clone was found a few times. The chain recombines TRBV4-1 with TRBJ1-1, with D perhaps matching TRBD1 (5 bases). V dropped 4 bases and J dropped 2 bases, with 11 bases sitting between them. The germline CDR1 and CDR2 sequences are MGHRA and YSYEKL. The CDR3 totals 14 residues. Here the CDR3 DNA reads TGCGCCAGCAGCCTAAAACAGGCTAACACTGAAGCTTTCTTT. This encodes CASSLKQANTEAFF.

The J gene is TRBJ1-2, the V gene TRBV7-9; D ambiguous. Looked up from germline, CDR1 is SEHNR and CDR2 is FQNEAQ (reference sequence). The CDR3 length is 15 residues. Trimming pared 1 base from V and 3 bases from J, leaving 12 bases between. This CDR3 is CASSLGGGRDYGYTF. The CDR3 DNA follows: TGTGCCAGCAGCTTAGGGGGAGGTCGGGACTATGGCTACACCTTC.

V is TRBV7-6 and J is TRBJ1-6; 7 bases are shared with TRBD1. V shed 1 base and J 7 bases; nucleotides not matched to a gene: 4. The CDR3 totals 15 residues. Germline CDR1 SGHVS, CDR2 FNYEAQ. In nucleotides, the CDR3 is TGTGCCAGCAGCTTAGACAGGGGAAGGAATTCACCCCTCCACTTT. It translates to CASSLDRGRNSPLHF.

The chain has TRBV7-2 and TRBJ2-4, with D possibly matching TRBD1 (5 bases). Germline V gene sequence: CDR1 SGHTA, CDR2 FQGNSA. V was clipped by 0 bases and J by 8 bases, with 14 bases between them. The CDR3 is 15 amino acids. The CDR3: CASSLAPQGGYIQYF. The CDR3 nucleotides read TGTGCCAGCAGCTTAGCTCCGCAGGGCGGCTACATTCAGTACTTC.

The chain joins TRBV2 to TRBJ2-5, with 10 bases identical to TRBD1. CDR1 is SNHLY and CDR2 is FYNNEI in the germline V gene. V shed 4 bases, J shed 5 bases, and the junction held 7 bases outside the gene matches. This CDR3 has 15 amino acids. The CDR3 DNA follows: TGTGCCAGCAGTGGGGACAGGGGAAGCGGGGAGACCCAGTACTTC. It codes for CASSGDRGSGETQYF.

This clone was counted only a few times. This rearrangement joins TRBV5-1 to TRBJ1-1; D is ambiguous. V was clipped by 4 bases and J by 1 base, with 11 bases between them. CDR1 and CDR2 from the germline V gene are SGHRS and YFSETQ. This CDR3 is 14 amino acids long. CDR3 sequence reads: CASSVRTENTEAFF. The CDR3 DNA sequence: TGCGCCAGCAGCGTCCGGACGGAGAACACTGAAGCTTTCTTT.

V is TRBV6-5 and J is TRBJ1-3; 8 positions agree with TRBD1. Per the germline V gene, CDR1 is MNHEY and CDR2 is SVGAGI. The CDR3 runs to 13 residues. V was clipped by 4 bases and J by 7 bases; unmatched bases: 3. The CDR3 nucleotides read TGTGCCAGCAGTTCGGACAGGGCGAACACCATATATTTT. The encoded protein is CASSSDRANTIYF.

This clone has a single count. The chain combines TRBV5-6 with TRBJ1-3; no definite D call. The V gene lost 0 bases and the J gene lost 0 bases, with 7 bases spanning the gap. This CDR3 region has 15 residues. The germline gives CDR1 SGHDT, CDR2 YYEEEE. The CDR3 nucleotides read TGTGCCAGCAGCTTGGGCAGGATCTCTGGAAACACCATATATTTT. This sequence encodes CASSLGRISGNTIYF.

Points on this clone: The junction departs from germline at one end; a sequencing error may be responsible. The chain joins TRBV6-1 to TRBJ1-2, with no clear D. The CDR3 has 11 amino acids. In germline, CDR1 is MNHNS, CDR2 SASEGT. The CDR3 region has the DNA TGTGCCGGCAGGACGAACTATGGCTACACCTTC. Its protein is CAGRTNYGYTF.